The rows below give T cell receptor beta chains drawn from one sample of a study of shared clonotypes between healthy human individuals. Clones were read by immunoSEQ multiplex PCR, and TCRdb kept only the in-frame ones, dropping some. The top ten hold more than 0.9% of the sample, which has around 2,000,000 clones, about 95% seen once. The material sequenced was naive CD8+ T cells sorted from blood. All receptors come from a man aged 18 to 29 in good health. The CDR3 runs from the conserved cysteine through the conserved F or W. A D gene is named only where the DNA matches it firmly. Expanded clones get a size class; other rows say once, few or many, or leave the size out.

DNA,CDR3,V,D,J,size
TGTGCCAGCAGCCTAGGGGGGCACGAGACCCAGTACTTC,CASSLGGHETQYF,TRBV27,NA,TRBJ2-5,NA
TGTGCCAGCACAAAGGGGGGGAGCTCCTACAATGAGCAGTTCTTC,CASTKGGSSYNEQFF,TRBV9,NA,TRBJ2-1,once
TGCGCCAGCAGCCAAGATCCTCACGGGGAAGGGAACCAAGAGACCCAGTACTTC,CASSQDPHGEGNQETQYF,TRBV4-1,NA,TRBJ2-5,NA
TGTGCCAGCAGTTTATCCCCCCCGGGACTGGCTGGGACAGATACGCAGTATTTT,CASSLSPPGLAGTDTQYF,TRBV28,NA,TRBJ2-3,NA
TGTGCCAGCAGCCCAGGGACGGGGAACACTGAAGCTTTCTTT,CASSPGTGNTEAFF,TRBV11-2,NA,TRBJ1-1,NA
TGTGCCAGCAGCTTAGGACCACAGGGGGCTGGCAATCAGCCCCAGCATTTT,CASSLGPQGAGNQPQHF,TRBV13,TRBD1,TRBJ1-5,NA
TGTGCCAGCAGTAATCGGGCGGGGGACGGGACGCAGTATTTT,CASSNRAGDGTQYF,TRBV28,TRBD2,TRBJ2-3,NA
TGTGCCAGCACCCGAGGAGGGGGGAGGAACACTGAAGCTTTCTTT,CASTRGGGRNTEAFF,TRBV6-1,NA,TRBJ1-1,NA
TGCAGTGCTCCCGCCAAGGCTGAGCAGTTCTTC,CSAPAKAEQFF,TRBV20-1,NA,TRBJ2-1,once
TGTGCCAGCAGCTTACTGGACAGGGACACCGGGGAGCTGTTTTTT,CASSLLDRDTGELFF,TRBV7-9,TRBD1,TRBJ2-2,NA
TGCGCCAGCAGCCTGGGACTAGCGGGGAATGAGCAGTTCTTC,CASSLGLAGNEQFF,TRBV4-3,TRBD2,TRBJ2-1,NA
TGCGCCAGCAGCCACAGCTCCGGGACAGAATTTTCCTACGAGCAGTACTTC,CASSHSSGTEFSYEQYF,TRBV4-1,TRBD1,TRBJ2-7,NA
TGTGCCAGCAGTGAAGGATTAGCGCCAACTTACGAGCAGTACTTC,CASSEGLAPTYEQYF,TRBV2,NA,TRBJ2-7,NA
TGTGCCAACATGAGGGGGAGCAATCAGCCCCAGCATTTT,CANMRGSNQPQHF,TRBV25-1,NA,TRBJ1-5,NA
TGTGCCTGGAGGAGGACGGGGGGGCTCGAGCAGTACTTC,CAWRRTGGLEQYF,TRBV30,TRBD2,TRBJ2-7,NA
TGCGCCAGCAGCCAAGGTGAAAGTACACGAAGGTACGAGCAGTACTTC,CASSQGESTRRYEQYF,TRBV4-1,NA,TRBJ2-7,NA
TGTGCCAGCAGCCCCGGTGACTTAAGTAATGAGCAGTTCTTC,CASSPGDLSNEQFF,TRBV9,NA,TRBJ2-1,NA
TGTGCCAGCAGTGTCCCAACAGGGGTGGGATTTACGAACACCGGGGAGCTGTTTTTT,CASSVPTGVGFTNTGELFF,TRBV2,TRBD1,TRBJ2-2,NA
TGTGCCAGCAGCCAAGAAGTCCAGTATGGAGGGACAGATACGCAGTATTTT,CASSQEVQYGGTDTQYF,TRBV4-2,NA,TRBJ2-3,NA
TGTGCCAGCAGGGTAGACAGGGGCGAGGGCACTGAAGCTTTCTTT,CASRVDRGEGTEAFF,TRBV2,TRBD1,TRBJ1-1,NA
TGTGCCAGCTCACCCATGGGAGCAGGGAGCGATGAGCAGTTCTTC,CASSPMGAGSDEQFF,TRBV18,NA,TRBJ2-1,NA
TGTGCCAGCAGTTCGACAGGGTTCAATGAGCAGTTCTTC,CASSSTGFNEQFF,TRBV28,TRBD1,TRBJ2-1,NA
TGTGCCAGCAGCGTAGGAGCGGGGGGCCGAACTAGCACAGATACGCAGTATTTT,CASSVGAGGRTSTDTQYF,TRBV9,TRBD2,TRBJ2-3,NA
TGCGCCAGCAGCCAGTCAGGCCCCGGAGCCAAAAACATTCAGTACTTC,CASSQSGPGAKNIQYF,TRBV4-3,NA,TRBJ2-4,NA
TGTGCCTGGAGTGTACAGGGGGATTCACCCCTCCACTTT,CAWSVQGDSPLHF,TRBV30,TRBD1,TRBJ1-6,NA
TGTGCCAGCAGCTTAGCCGGGCCCGGCTACGAGCAGTACTTC,CASSLAGPGYEQYF,TRBV7-8,NA,TRBJ2-7,NA
TGTGCCAGCAGTGACTTTGGGGAGGACTATGGCTACACCTTC,CASSDFGEDYGYTF,TRBV2,NA,TRBJ1-2,NA
TGTGCCAGCAGCTTAGTATTCCTGGACACGGGGCGAGAGACCCAGTACTTC,CASSLVFLDTGRETQYF,TRBV7-6,NA,TRBJ2-5,NA
TGTGCCAGCAGCGTAGACGGGAGGGCCGGTAATGAGCAGTTCTTC,CASSVDGRAGNEQFF,TRBV9,TRBD2,TRBJ2-1,NA
TGTGCCTGGGGGAAACGGATAGGGACCAATCAGCCCCAGCATTTT,CAWGKRIGTNQPQHF,TRBV30,NA,TRBJ1-5,NA
TGTGCCAGCAGTTTATCCTCAGAGAGCTCCTATAATTCACCCCTCCACTTT,CASSLSSESSYNSPLHF,TRBV27,NA,TRBJ1-6,NA
TGTGCCAGCAGCTTATATGGGAATGAGCAGTTCTTC,CASSLYGNEQFF,TRBV13,NA,TRBJ2-1,NA